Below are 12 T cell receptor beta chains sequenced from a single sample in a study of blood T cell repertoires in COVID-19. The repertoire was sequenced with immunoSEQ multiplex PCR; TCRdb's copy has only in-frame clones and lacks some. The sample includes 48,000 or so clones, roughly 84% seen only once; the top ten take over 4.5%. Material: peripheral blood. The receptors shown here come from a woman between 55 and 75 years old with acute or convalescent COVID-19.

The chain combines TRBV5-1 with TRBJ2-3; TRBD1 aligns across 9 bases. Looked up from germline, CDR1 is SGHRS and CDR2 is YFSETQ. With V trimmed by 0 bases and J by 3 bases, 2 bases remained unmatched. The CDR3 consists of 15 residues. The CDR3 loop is CASSLGDRETDTQYF. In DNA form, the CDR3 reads TGCGCCAGCAGCTTGGGGGACAGGGAGACAGATACGCAGTATTTT.

CDR3 nucleotides: TGTGCCATCAGTGGGACAGGGGAAGATAACTATGGCTACACCTTC. This encodes CAISGTGEDNYGYTF. V is TRBV10-3 and J is TRBJ1-2, with 9 nucleotides matching TRBD1. V was pared by 4 bases and J by 1 base, with 4 bases of the junction left unmatched. From germline, CDR1 is ENHRY and CDR2 SYGVKD. The CDR3 has 15 amino acids.

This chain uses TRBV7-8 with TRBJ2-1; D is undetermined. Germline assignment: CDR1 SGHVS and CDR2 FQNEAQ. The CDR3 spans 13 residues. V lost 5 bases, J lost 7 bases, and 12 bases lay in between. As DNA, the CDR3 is TGTGCCAGCAGCCCAGTGGGCCGAAATGAGCAGTTCTTC. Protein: CASSPVGRNEQFF.

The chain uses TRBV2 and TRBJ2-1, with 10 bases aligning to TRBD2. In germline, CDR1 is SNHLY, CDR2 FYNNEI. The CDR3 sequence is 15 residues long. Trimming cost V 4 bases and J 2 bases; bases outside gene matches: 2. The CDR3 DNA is TGTGCCAGCAGTGCAACTAGCGGGGCCTACAATGAGCAGTTCTTC. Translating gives CASSATSGAYNEQFF.

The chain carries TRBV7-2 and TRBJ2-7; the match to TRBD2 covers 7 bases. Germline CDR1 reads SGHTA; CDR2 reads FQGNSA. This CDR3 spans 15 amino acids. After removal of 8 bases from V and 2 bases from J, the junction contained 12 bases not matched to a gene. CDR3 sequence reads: CASSLLGGGPYEQYF. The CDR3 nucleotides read TGTGCCAGCTCCCTCCTGGGGGGAGGGCCCTACGAGCAGTACTTC.

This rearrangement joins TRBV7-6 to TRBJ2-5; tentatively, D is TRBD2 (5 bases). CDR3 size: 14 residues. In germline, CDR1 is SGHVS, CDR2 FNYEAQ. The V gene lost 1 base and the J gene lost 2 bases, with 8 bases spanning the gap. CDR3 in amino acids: CASSLGPGQETQYF. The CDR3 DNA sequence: TGTGCCAGCAGCTTAGGTCCGGGGCAAGAGACCCAGTACTTC.

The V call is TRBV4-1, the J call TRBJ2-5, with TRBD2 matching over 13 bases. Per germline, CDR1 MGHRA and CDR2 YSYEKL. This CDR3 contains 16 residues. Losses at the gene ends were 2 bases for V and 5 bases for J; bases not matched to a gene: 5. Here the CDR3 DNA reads TGCGCCAGCAGCCAAAGGACTAGCGGGAGCGGGGAGACCCAGTACTTC. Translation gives CASSQRTSGSGETQYF.

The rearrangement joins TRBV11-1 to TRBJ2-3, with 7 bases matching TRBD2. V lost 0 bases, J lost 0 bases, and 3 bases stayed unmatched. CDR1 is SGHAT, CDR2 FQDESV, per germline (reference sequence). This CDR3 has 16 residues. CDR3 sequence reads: CASSLAMRGSTDTQYF. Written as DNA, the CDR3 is TGTGCCAGCAGCTTAGCGATGCGGGGGAGCACAGATACGCAGTATTTT.

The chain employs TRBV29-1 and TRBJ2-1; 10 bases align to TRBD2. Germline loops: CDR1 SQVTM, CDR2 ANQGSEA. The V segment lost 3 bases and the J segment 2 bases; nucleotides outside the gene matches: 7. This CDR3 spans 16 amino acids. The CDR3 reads CSVDPQRGGPYNEQFF. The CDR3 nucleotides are TGCAGCGTTGACCCCCAGCGGGGGGGCCCCTACAATGAGCAGTTCTTC.

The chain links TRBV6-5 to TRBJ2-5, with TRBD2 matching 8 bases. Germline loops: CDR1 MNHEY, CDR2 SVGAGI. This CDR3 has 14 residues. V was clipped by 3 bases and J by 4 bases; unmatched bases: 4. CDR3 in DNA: TGTGCCAGCAGTTATAGCGGGACGGCAGAGACCCAGTACTTC. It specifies CASSYSGTAETQYF.

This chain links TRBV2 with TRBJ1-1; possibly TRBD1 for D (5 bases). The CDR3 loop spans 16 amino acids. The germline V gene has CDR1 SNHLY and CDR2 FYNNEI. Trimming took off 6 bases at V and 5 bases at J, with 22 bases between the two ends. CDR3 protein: CASRPPGGMGGTEAFF. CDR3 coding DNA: TGTGCCAGCAGGCCCCCTGGGGGAATGGGAGGGACTGAAGCTTTCTTT.

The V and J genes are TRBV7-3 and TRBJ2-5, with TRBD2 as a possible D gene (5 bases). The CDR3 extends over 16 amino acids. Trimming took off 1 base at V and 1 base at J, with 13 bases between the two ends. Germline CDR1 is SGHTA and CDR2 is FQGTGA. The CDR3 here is CASSLRAGSVQETQYF. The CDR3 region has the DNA TGTGCCAGCAGCTTAAGGGCGGGTAGTGTCCAAGAGACCCAGTACTTC.